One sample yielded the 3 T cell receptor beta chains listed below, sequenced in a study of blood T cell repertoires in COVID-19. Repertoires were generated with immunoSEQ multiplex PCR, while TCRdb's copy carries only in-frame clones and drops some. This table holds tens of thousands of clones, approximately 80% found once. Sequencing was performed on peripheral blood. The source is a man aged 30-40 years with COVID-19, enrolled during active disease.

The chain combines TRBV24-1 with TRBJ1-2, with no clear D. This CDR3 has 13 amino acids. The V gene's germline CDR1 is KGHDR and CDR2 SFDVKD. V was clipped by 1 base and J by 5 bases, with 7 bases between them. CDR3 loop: CATSDFSSYGYTF. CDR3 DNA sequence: TGTGCCACCAGTGATTTTAGCAGTTATGGCTACACCTTC.

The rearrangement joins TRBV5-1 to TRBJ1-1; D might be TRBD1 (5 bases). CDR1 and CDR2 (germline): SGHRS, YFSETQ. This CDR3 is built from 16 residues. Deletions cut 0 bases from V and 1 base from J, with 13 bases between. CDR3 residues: CASSLASGARNTEAFF. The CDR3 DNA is TGCGCCAGCAGCTTGGCCTCTGGGGCGCGGAACACTGAAGCTTTCTTT.

DNA for the CDR3: TGTGCCAGCAGCCCTAAGCCAACAGGGTCTGGCTACACCTTC. Amino acids: CASSPKPTGSGYTF. The chain joins TRBV7-8 to TRBJ1-2; D possibly corresponds to TRBD1 (6 bases). The V and J ends lost 5 bases and 7 bases respectively, with 17 bases between them. The CDR3 contains 14 residues. The germline V gene encodes CDR1 SGHVS and CDR2 FQNEAQ. The complete variable domain, with remaining parts taken from reference TRBV7-8 and TRBJ1-2, reads GAGVSQSPRYKVAKRGQDVALRCDPISGHVSLFWYQQALGQGPEFLTYFQNEAQLDKSGLPSDRFFAERPEGSVSTLKIQRTQQEDSAVYLCASSPKPTGSGYTFGSGTRLTVV.